This record concerns one T cell receptor beta chain sequence. Its target antigen remains unknown. The input lacks base qualities; no much larger clone sits a single base away. The entry originates in a study of brain T cells in children with intractable seizures (dated by TCRdb to 2020 to 2023). Background on the whole study: As a first screen for immune gene transcripts, resected brain tissue from about 53 pediatric epilepsy surgery cases was run on a NanoString immunology panel. Of the roughly twelve selected surgery cases, pre-surgery blood was also sequenced for eight, so four had brain tissue only.

The sample's time point, from its label and the paper: blood from clinic visit 5 months post-surgery; TSC patient then seizure free. The surgery cases with the highest brain T cell transcript signatures were chosen for TCR beta chain sequencing of brain tissue, and also of blood when blood was available. Before surgery, patients had received at least one anti-epileptic drug. TCR-sequenced patients were children with drug-resistant epilepsy due to tuberous sclerosis complex, focal cortical dysplasia, Rasmussen encephalitis or hemimegalencephaly. Bulk genomic DNA was extracted from unsorted brain tissue and whole blood with the Monarch genomic DNA purification kit. What the work shows at the level of the full study, not this receptor alone: Because pre- and post-surgery blood were sequenced to different depths, clones absent from the pre-surgery sample may reflect undersampling. Viral specificity was inferred solely from CDR3 sequence similarity, and the HCMV serostatus of the patients was not known.

The immunoSEQ assay was applied to genomic DNA to generate the TCR beta chain sequences. The study's own analysis went as follows. Any CDR3 sequence that did not begin with the conserved framework cysteine at position 104 was removed by hand. Clonality was calculated as one minus the normalized Shannon's Diversity Index, with values ranging from 0 (maximal diversity) to 1 (oligoclonal). To check whether a given CDR3 had different frequencies in two samples, for example brain versus blood, chi-squared comparison-of-proportions tests were used. Public clonotypes were found by searching immuneACCESS, and the VDJdb browser was used to assess similarity to known antiviral clonotypes. What TCRdb holds here is the immuneACCESS table cut down to in-frame rearrangements. Part of the clones is not present; checked against another copy, under half of the missing clones reflect an unresolved V gene, and the others are unexplained. V and J calls and clone size are copied from that table; D and trimming were computed from the DNA. The table for this sample lists approximately 330,000 clones; 93% of them were counted only once. The ten top clones hold around 6% of the sample.

At the junction V is shortened by 3 bases and J by 8 bases, with 32 bases in between. The germline V gene (reference sequence) supplies CDR1 DFQATT and CDR2 SNEGSKA. Spanning cysteine to phenylalanine, the CDR3 consists of 18 amino acids. Left in the record is the CDR3 DNA by itself, 54 bases read in frame from the first base. Specimen: peripheral blood, collected more than 4 months after surgery. The sequence joins TRBV20-1 to TRBJ2-7; tentative D gene TRBD2, with 9 bases matching. The clonotype comes from a boy in the first two years of life with tuberous sclerosis and intractable seizures. The CDR3 protein: CSASKSGTGRLAVSKQYF. At the DNA level, the sequence is TGCAGTGCTAGTAAAAGCGGGACAGGTCGACTAGCGGTCTCTAAGCAGTACTTC.